The text below deals with one T cell receptor beta chain. This clonotype was seen a few times. Its antigen remains undetermined. No much larger clone exists at a distance of one base, and base qualities are not known. The source of the sample is a study of CD8 T cells in ankylosing spondylitis (dated by TCRdb to 2017 to 2019). Regarding the complete study: The study set out to find disease-linked TCR variants by profiling T cell receptor beta repertoires in ankylosing spondylitis patients and healthy donors. The full study cohort was made up of over 20 ankylosing spondylitis patients and 108 healthy donors. Peripheral blood was sampled, and synovial fluid was also collected from ankylosing spondylitis patients. Study-wide conclusions, independent of this receptor: The disease-linked clones were reported as significantly enriched in matched synovial fluid samples from ankylosing spondylitis patients. Some of the motif variants had been reported before in the synovial fluid and blood of reactive arthritis patients, a finding that suggests common disease-initiation mechanisms. A TCR beta motif made up of several highly homologous amino acid variants appeared to be characteristic of blood from ankylosing spondylitis patients. In peripheral blood, the disease-linked clones were found at relatively low frequencies and had a CD8+ phenotype.

The germline V gene supplies CDR1 MNHEY and CDR2 SVGEGT. Trimming takes 2 bases from V and 8 bases from J, and the germline ends sit 10 bases apart. There are 13 amino acids in the CDR3, from cysteine to phenylalanine inclusive. The only DNA kept is the CDR3, 39 bases in frame from the first base. TCRdb shows the sequencer as Illumina HiSeq 2500. Quantitative 5'-RACE with molecular barcodes was the method used to prepare the TCR beta libraries. The source study handled its data this way. Disease-linked TCR variants were identified with a new computational method built on a probabilistic model of VDJ rearrangement. TCRdb cleaned the public reads at Q25 with fastp, built clones with MiXCR and kept in-frame beta chains. Rows matching on CDR3 protein sequence are summarized as one entry with the most common DNA and genes. TCRdb assigned the V and J calls; the authors' analysis was not used. In this sample the table shows about 700,000 distinct CDR3 sequences, 15% to 20% of which occur a single time. The leading ten clones occupy about 20% of the sample.

This clonotype was obtained from a male donor with ankylosing spondylitis. The V and J segments used are TRBV6-2 or TRBV6-3 and TRBJ2-1; TRBD2 is a weak D gene call, 6 bases matching. The specimen was blood, either unsorted or a sorted T cell fraction (not recorded which). The CDR3 reads as follows: CASSYGRGYEQFF. The DNA is as follows: TGTGCCAGCAGTTACGGGCGGGGATATGAGCAGTTCTTC.